The 5 T cell receptor beta chains given below trace back to one sample, sequenced in a study of T-cell memory formation after mild COVID-19. TCRdb re-analysed the 5' RACE reads in MiXCR, keeping a single row per CDR3 protein. This sample yields under 200,000 distinct CDR3 sequences, of which 10% to 15% are seen a single time; 2.5% to 3.5% belongs to the top ten. The source material was PBMCs or a T cell subset sorted from them (not recorded which). The receptors were gathered from a man aged 18 to 30 who had mild COVID-19 (a few samples of this study predate the infection). Cell type and time point are not known.

The chain carries TRBV4-1 and TRBJ2-1, with 7 positions matching TRBD1. The V gene's germline CDR1 is MGHRA and CDR2 YSYEKL. This CDR3 region has 16 residues. Trimming removed 3 bases from V and 7 bases from J; junction bases left unmatched: 12. The CDR3 spells CASSQPLRGRWNEQFF. CDR3 coding DNA: TGCGCCAGCAGCCAGCCCCTAAGGGGGCGCTGGAATGAGCAGTTCTTC.

The chain employs TRBV18 and TRBJ2-5; D is possibly TRBD1 (6 bases). The CDR3 sequence is 15 residues long. Germline CDR1 reads KGHSH; CDR2 reads LQKENI. Trimming took 0 bases from V and 3 from J, leaving 11 bases between them. CDR3 in DNA: TGTGCCAGCTCACCACCTTCACAGGGAGAAGAGACCCAGTACTTC. Protein product: CASSPPSQGEETQYF.

This clonotype was seen only a few times. This chain joins TRBV3-1 and TRBJ2-3; tentative D call: TRBD2 (5 bases). V lost 8 bases, J lost 5 bases, and 11 bases lay in between. This CDR3 is built from 12 residues. Germline CDR1 is LGHDT and CDR2 is YNNKEL (reference sequence). DNA of the CDR3: TGTGCCAGCGCCGGGAACGGAGATACGCAGTATTTT. It is translated as CASAGNGDTQYF.

The chain links TRBV5-1 to TRBJ1-1; the match to TRBD1 covers 8 bases. CDR1 and CDR2 from the germline V gene are SGHRS and YFSETQ. This CDR3 contains 15 residues. Trimming at V came to 4 bases and at J to 4 bases, leaving 9 bases not matched to a gene. The CDR3 loop reads CASSARQGRSTEAFF. The CDR3 DNA reads TGCGCCAGCAGCGCTAGACAGGGGAGGAGCACTGAAGCTTTCTTT.

This clonotype was seen only a few times. The chain is built from TRBV7-2 and TRBJ2-4, with D unclear. The CDR3 is made up of 15 amino acids. Trimming shortened V by 0 bases and J by 8 bases, and 14 bases separated the two germline ends. CDR1 SGHTA and CDR2 FQGNSA come from the germline V gene. The CDR3 coding sequence is TGTGCCAGCAGCTTAGCGTTGGGAACCGGGCACATTCAGTACTTC. This gives the protein CASSLALGTGHIQYF.